This T cell receptor beta chain derives from a study of vaccination and CD4 T cells after COVID-19. Across the study: Overlapping SARS-CoV-2, HCoV-NL63, HCoV-OC43 and HCoV-229E spike peptides were used to stimulate cells.

Concerning this clonotype itself: Its antigen is undetermined.

Study conclusions and caveats: Spike mono-reactivity was found in 304 of the 307 vaccine-specific clones identified in convalescent patients.

Losses at the gene ends were 6 bases for V and 7 bases for J; bases not matched to a gene: 15. Germline CDR1 and CDR2: MNHNS and SASEGT. The CDR3 totals 16 residues. Treatment meaning: roughly 11-day PBMC culture with coronavirus spike peptide pools or control peptides (ViraFEST assay). Antigen-specific T cells were expanded with peptide pools by ViraFEST, and TCRs were then sequenced. Fresh IL-2 medium replaced half the culture medium on days 3 and 7. Oncomine TCR Beta short-read sequencing was applied to DNA from cultured CD4+ T cells. Each CDR3 protein gets one entry after TCRdb re-called the PCR reads with MiXCR. The profile shows about 13,000 distinct CDR3 sequences, 65% to 75% of them singletons.

This chain connects TRBV6-1 to TRBJ1-2; 9 bases fit TRBD1. This TCR came from a human donor who had recovered from COVID-19. Sequenced sample: CD4+ T cells from blood, cultured in vitro. Here the CDR3 reads CASRFGQATGGVGYTF. In DNA, the CDR3 is TGTGCCAGCAGGTTTGGACAGGCGACAGGGGGAGTTGGCTACACCTTC.